Below, 21 T cell receptor beta chains from the same sample are listed, as sequenced in a study of cytomegalovirus exposure and HLA in healthy donors. The PCR was carried out with 60 Vbeta primers and 13 Jbeta primers. TCRdb keeps only in-frame clones here, not all; method: immunoSEQ multiplex PCR. The sample shows about 200,000 clones, approximately 80% of them seen only once. The material sequenced was PBMCs. The receptors come from a woman aged 25 to 39 in good health and CMV-seronegative.

The chain joins TRBV29-1 to TRBJ2-1; TRBD2 matches 11 bases. V trimming: 4 bases; J trimming: 8 bases; junction bases outside the gene matches: 7. CDR1 and CDR2 (germline): SQVTM, ANQGSEA. The CDR3 consists of 14 residues. The CDR3 coding sequence is TGCAGCGTTGCCACTAGCGGGAGTGGGCATGAGCAGTTCTTC. Its translation: CSVATSGSGHEQFF.

There are a few counts of this clone. As the CDR3 is not closed by the conserved phenylalanine or tryptophan, this likely results from a read error. The gene calls are TRBV7-2 and TRBJ1-1, with D maybe TRBD1 (6 bases). The CDR3 runs to 13 residues. V lost 5 bases and J 9 bases, leaving 16 bases between the germline ends. Germline V lookup: CDR1 SGHTA, CDR2 FQGNSA. The CDR3 here is CASSLDGGPKAFL. The CDR3 DNA reads as TGTGCCAGCAGCCTAGATGGGGGCCCAAAAGCTTTCCTT.

J is TRBJ1-3 and V is TRBV6-6; a possible D gene is TRBD1 (6 bases). This CDR3 has 16 amino acids. V was pared by 5 bases and J by 0 bases, with 14 bases between. The V gene's germline CDR1 is MNHNY and CDR2 SVGAGI (reference sequence). This CDR3 reads CASSLQGLLSGNTIYF. DNA of the CDR3: TGTGCCAGCAGTCTACAGGGCCTCCTCTCTGGAAACACCATATATTTT.

Only one count was recorded for this clone. The chain is built from TRBV25-1 and TRBJ2-7; 9 bases align to TRBD1. The germline CDR1 and CDR2 sequences are MGHDK and SYGVNS. The V gene end was trimmed by 5 bases and the J gene end by 5 bases; junction bases not matched to a gene: 13. This CDR3 is built from 16 residues. In DNA form, the CDR3 reads TGTGCCAGCAGTCTCAAAATTGGGACAGGGACTAACGAGCAGTACTTC. Translated, it gives CASSLKIGTGTNEQYF.

The rearrangement links TRBV2 to TRBJ2-2; no reliable D call. The V and J ends lost 8 bases and 1 base respectively, with 8 bases between them. The CDR3 is 13 residues long. The V gene's germline CDR1 is SNHLY and CDR2 FYNNEI. The CDR3 protein is CASPEENTGELFF. CDR3 in DNA: TGTGCCAGCCCTGAGGAGAACACCGGGGAGCTGTTTTTT.

The chain combines TRBV5-1 with TRBJ1-2; D is ambiguous. The V gene lost 3 bases and the J gene lost 0 bases, with 9 bases spanning the gap. CDR3 size: 14 residues. Per germline, CDR1 SGHRS and CDR2 YFSETQ. CDR3 amino acids: CASSWGGANYGYTF. CDR3 DNA: TGCGCCAGCAGCTGGGGAGGAGCTAACTATGGCTACACCTTC. The entire variable domain, with the rest obtained from reference TRBV5-1 and TRBJ1-2, is as follows: KAGVTQTPRYLIKTRGQQVTLSCSPISGHRSVSWYQQTPGQGLQFLFEYFSETQRNKGNFPGRFSGRQFSNSRSEMNVSTLELGDSALYLCASSWGGANYGYTFGSGTRLTVV.

The chain joins TRBV7-2 to TRBJ2-1; possibly TRBD2 for D (5 bases). Trimming removed 6 bases from V and 0 bases from J, with 12 bases in between. Germline V CDR1 and CDR2: SGHTA, FQGNSA. The CDR3 length is 15 residues. The CDR3, as DNA: TGTGCCAGCAGATTAAGCGGAAGCTCCTACAATGAGCAGTTCTTC. Translating gives CASRLSGSSYNEQFF.

This chain uses TRBV5-1 with TRBJ2-7; the D gene is possibly TRBD1 (5 bases). Germline CDR1 and CDR2: SGHRS and YFSETQ. The CDR3 consists of 15 residues. With 4 bases removed from V and 1 base from J, the gap between germline ends came to 15 bases. The DNA for the CDR3 is TGCGCCAGCAGCCCCACAGGTCTTGGTTCCTACGAGCAGTACTTC. It translates to CASSPTGLGSYEQYF.

This clone was recorded only once. This chain links TRBV10-3 with TRBJ2-5; D is possibly TRBD2 (5 bases). V lost 0 bases to trimming and J lost 5 bases, with 16 bases between them. There are 16 residues in the CDR3. The germline V gene has CDR1 ENHRY and CDR2 SYGVKD. The CDR3 protein is CAISESGTPTGETQYF. In DNA form, the CDR3 reads TGTGCCATCAGTGAGTCCGGCACCCCGACGGGGGAGACCCAGTACTTC.

The chain uses TRBV7-8 and TRBJ1-1; perhaps TRBD1 as D (5 bases). This CDR3 is 15 amino acids long. Germline values: CDR1 SGHVS, CDR2 FQNEAQ. The ends were cut back, 1 base at V and 3 bases at J, with 12 bases in the middle. In nucleotides, the CDR3 is TGTGCCAGCAGCTTAGTGGGAGGGGACTACACTGAAGCTTTCTTT. Protein product: CASSLVGGDYTEAFF.

The rearrangement uses TRBV7-6 and TRBJ1-2; D not resolved. From germline, CDR1 is SGHVS and CDR2 FNYEAQ. Trimming stripped 5 bases from V and 2 bases from J, with 9 bases between. The CDR3 has 13 residues. The CDR3 loop is CASSLDGNYGYTF. The CDR3 DNA is TGTGCCAGCAGCCTTGACGGGAACTATGGCTACACCTTC. Supplemented by reference TRBV7-6 and TRBJ1-2, the full variable domain reads GAGVSQSPRYKVTKRGQDVALRCDPISGHVSLYWYRQALGQGPEFLTYFNYEAQQDKSGLPNDRFSAERPEGSISTLTIQRTEQRDSAMYRCASSLDGNYGYTFGSGTRLTVV.

This sequence joins TRBV6-1 and TRBJ2-3, with 10 bases aligning to TRBD2. CDR1 is MNHNS and CDR2 is SASEGT in the germline V gene. The CDR3 spans 15 residues. Losses at the gene ends were 2 bases for V and 2 bases for J; bases not matched to a gene: 1. This CDR3 reads CASSETSGATDTQYF. DNA of the CDR3: TGTGCCAGCAGTGAAACTAGCGGGGCCACAGATACGCAGTATTTT.

This chain links TRBV20-1 with TRBJ2-3; no reliable D call. The CDR3 is made up of 11 amino acids. Germline V gives CDR1 DFQATT, CDR2 SNEGSKA (reference sequence). V was clipped by 5 bases and J by 6 bases, with 9 bases between them. This chain's CDR3 is CSALPGDTQYF. The CDR3 DNA reads TGCAGTGCTTTACCCGGGGATACGCAGTATTTT.

The CDR3 spells CASSYERAVGNEKLFF. The CDR3 DNA reads TGTGCCAGCAGTTACGAGCGGGCGGTGGGTAATGAAAAACTGTTTTTT. The chain joins TRBV6-6 to TRBJ1-4; D is unclear. Germline V gives CDR1 MNHNY, CDR2 SVGAGI (reference sequence). V was pared by 2 bases and J by 4 bases, with 14 bases between. The CDR3 extends over 16 amino acids.

J is TRBJ2-7 and V is TRBV29-1; 7 nucleotides agree with TRBD1. Trimming removed 0 bases from V and 4 bases from J; junction bases left unmatched: 9. Germline V gene lookup returns CDR1 SQVTM and CDR2 ANQGSEA. The CDR3 is made up of 15 amino acids. The CDR3 DNA sequence: TGCAGCGTTGAAGATTGGCAGGGGGTTACGTACGAGCAGTACTTC. This gives the protein CSVEDWQGVTYEQYF.

The chain is built from TRBV5-1 and TRBJ2-3; 7 positions agree with TRBD1. Germline-derived CDR1 and CDR2 are SGHRS and YFSETQ. This CDR3 spans 13 amino acids. Trimming removed 8 bases from V and 3 bases from J; junction bases left unmatched: 6. As DNA, the CDR3 is TGCGCCAGTAGCAAGGGGGCGACAGATACGCAGTATTTT. Translation: CASSKGATDTQYF.

The chain combines TRBV9 with TRBJ2-1; D not certain. Per germline, CDR1 SGDLS and CDR2 YYNGEE. V lost 6 bases, J lost 0 bases, and 13 bases lay in between. The CDR3 contains 15 residues. In nucleotides, the CDR3 is TGTGCCAGCACCTCCCCGGCTAGCTCCTACAATGAGCAGTTCTTC. This encodes CASTSPASSYNEQFF.

The chain's CDR3 is CASSQGLVREPGEVGNQPQHF. In nucleotides, the CDR3 is TGCGCCAGCAGCCAAGGCCTTGTACGGGAGCCCGGGGAGGTAGGCAATCAGCCCCAGCATTTT. The chain combines TRBV4-3 with TRBJ1-5; no definite D call. Germline CDR1 reads LGHNA; CDR2 reads YSLEER. The CDR3 length is 21 residues. V was cut by 1 base and J by 2 bases, with 27 bases left in between.

About this clone itself: A read error may produce the germline difference seen at one junction end. The chain employs TRBV6-5 and TRBJ1-2; 11 positions agree with TRBD1. There are 15 residues in the CDR3. The V gene's germline CDR1 is MNHEY and CDR2 SVGAGI. CDR3 protein: CASSDSGTGGYGYTF. CDR3 DNA sequence: TGTGCCAGCAGTGACTCGGGGACAGGGGGGTATGGCTACACCTTC.

V is TRBV7-2 and J is TRBJ2-2, with D unresolved. The V and J ends lost 0 bases and 1 base respectively, with 12 bases between them. CDR1 is SGHTA and CDR2 is FQGNSA in the germline V gene. The CDR3 is 17 residues long. For the CDR3, the DNA is TGTGCCAGCAGCTTAGCAGTTGTAGCAGTGAACACCGGGGAGCTGTTTTTT. Translated, it gives CASSLAVVAVNTGELFF.

This clone has only one observation. The chain recombines TRBV6-5 with TRBJ1-3; D is unclear. The CDR3 is 14 residues long. Looked up from germline, CDR1 is MNHEY and CDR2 is SVGAGI. V was trimmed by 0 bases and J by 1 base, leaving 4 bases between them. CDR3 residues: CASSYSSSGNTIYF. DNA for the CDR3: TGTGCCAGCAGTTACTCGAGTTCTGGAAACACCATATATTTT.